This TCR beta chain emerged from a study of CD8+ T cells in alopecia areata. About the study: The protocol delivered tofacitinib for 6 to 18 months, then withdrew it for 6 months.

Germline loops: CDR1 MDHEN, CDR2 SYDVKM. Trimming pared 2 bases from V and 6 bases from J, leaving 7 bases between. The CDR3 sequence is 13 residues long. cDNA reverse transcribed from extracted RNA served as the sequencing template. Repertoires were generated with immunoSEQ multiplex PCR, while TCRdb's copy carries only in-frame clones and drops some. In the table there are approximately 280,000 clones, 55% to 75% of which are singletons. Treatment indicated: oral pan-JAK inhibitor, 5-10 mg twice daily. Lesional scalp punch biopsies and peripheral blood were collected from alopecia areata patients. The source was CD4+ T cells sorted from blood, collected at week 24, from a patient treated with tofacitinib. The source is a human donor with alopecia areata. The chain couples TRBV28 to TRBJ1-4; unclear D gene. The CDR3 sequence: CASSLGRYEKLFF. The CDR3, as DNA: TGTGCCAGCAGTTTAGGCCGATATGAAAAACTGTTTTTT.